Presented here are 10 T cell receptor beta chains from one specimen sequenced in a study of T cells in Graves' hyperthyroidism and ophthalmopathy. What was amplified from RNA transcripts were TCR beta CDR3 regions. Researchers ran a first-round RT-PCR on the TCR CDR3 using the HTBI primer set. TCRdb re-analysed the multiplex PCR reads in MiXCR, keeping a single row per CDR3 protein. In the table there are roughly 360,000 distinct CDR3 sequences, roughly 13% of which are singletons. The sample comprised blood. All receptors derive from a man aged 25 to 40 with Graves' hyperthyroidism that later progressed to Graves' ophthalmopathy.

There are a few counts of this clonotype. The chain joins TRBV24-1 to TRBJ2-7, with 7 bases that match TRBD2. From germline, CDR1 is KGHDR and CDR2 SFDVKD. Germline trimming cut 5 bases from V and 7 bases from J; bases unmatched to any gene: 4. CDR3 length: 12 residues. CDR3 amino acids: CATSGGGEEQYF. Here the CDR3 DNA reads TGTGCCACCAGTGGGGGGGGAGAGGAGCAGTACTTC.

J is TRBJ1-3 and V is TRBV9; D may be TRBD1 (5 bases). The V and J ends lost 4 bases and 0 bases respectively, with 14 bases between them. CDR3 length equals 16 residues. Germline V gene sequence: CDR1 SGDLS, CDR2 YYNGEE. The CDR3 DNA reads as TGTGCCAGCAGCCCCGTGGGGGGTAGCTCTGGAAACACCATATATTTT. Translated: CASSPVGGSSGNTIYF.

This clonotype was seen a few times. The chain has TRBV20-1 and TRBJ2-7, with D possibly TRBD1 on 7 matching bases. The CDR3 length is 12 residues. V lost 4 bases and J 7 bases, leaving 14 bases between the germline ends. Per germline, CDR1 DFQATT and CDR2 SNEGSKA (reference sequence). The CDR3 DNA sequence: TGCAGTGCTATCAGGGGGGCGAGGGAGCAGTACTTC. Translation gives CSAIRGAREQYF.

This clonotype was seen ten or more times. The genes are TRBV4-1 and TRBJ1-4; D unresolved. From germline, CDR1 is MGHRA and CDR2 YSYEKL. V was clipped by 4 bases and J by 0 bases, with 6 bases between them. This CDR3 is 14 amino acids long. CDR3 sequence reads: CASSPDPTNEKLFF. CDR3 in DNA: TGCGCCAGCAGCCCGGACCCAACTAATGAAAAACTGTTTTTT.

The chain couples TRBV20-1 to TRBJ2-5; no firm D call. This CDR3 is 12 amino acids long. Germline CDR1 and CDR2: DFQATT and SNEGSKA (reference sequence). Trimming pared 7 bases from V and 7 bases from J, leaving 16 bases between. The CDR3 loop reads CSDGIQKGTQYF. CDR3 in DNA: TGCAGTGATGGGATCCAAAAAGGGACCCAGTACTTC.

This clonotype was detected only a few times. This rearrangement joins TRBV24-1 to TRBJ2-3, with 11 bases matching TRBD1. The CDR3 runs to 16 residues. CDR1 and CDR2 (germline): KGHDR, SFDVKD. Trimming cost V 1 base and J 4 bases; bases outside gene matches: 3. The CDR3 region is CATSDFGDRGSDTQYF. CDR3 nucleotides: TGTGCCACCAGTGATTTTGGGGACAGGGGGTCAGATACGCAGTATTTT.

A few counts support this clonotype. The chain has TRBV30 and TRBJ1-5; D perhaps matches TRBD1 (5 bases). V shed 0 bases and J shed 4 bases, with 13 bases lying between them. Germline V gene data show CDR1 as GTSNPN and CDR2 as SVGIG (reference sequence). CDR3 size: 15 residues. The CDR3 loop reads CAWSVGAAGNQPQHF. The CDR3 region has the DNA TGTGCCTGGAGTGTTGGGGCCGCTGGAAATCAGCCCCAGCATTTT.

The sample holds many counts of this clonotype. This chain connects TRBV18 to TRBJ2-3; maybe TRBD1 (5 bases). Germline CDR1 and CDR2: KGHSH and LQKENI. The V gene lost 4 bases and the J gene lost 2 bases, with 7 bases spanning the gap. This CDR3 region has 13 residues. CDR3: CASSQGNTDTQYF. The CDR3 coding sequence is TGTGCCAGCTCACAGGGGAACACAGATACGCAGTATTTT.

This clonotype was detected only a few times. The chain combines TRBV30 with TRBJ1-1, with D maybe TRBD1 (6 bases). Germline V gene sequence: CDR1 GTSNPN, CDR2 SVGIG (reference sequence). V lost 3 bases and J 1 base, leaving 12 bases between the germline ends. The CDR3 spans 14 residues. The CDR3 nucleotides are TGTGCCTGGAGCCCCCTGGGGGCGAACACTGAAGCTTTCTTT. Its translation is CAWSPLGANTEAFF.

This clonotype was seen at least ten times. This chain joins TRBV5-1 and TRBJ1-2; TRBD1 is a possible D gene (5 bases). Germline V gene sequence: CDR1 SGHRS, CDR2 YFSETQ. Between the trimmed V and J ends, which lost 6 bases and 4 bases, there was a span of 16 bases. The CDR3 is made up of 14 amino acids. CDR3 nucleotide sequence: TGCGCCAGCACTCGGGGCTCTATATCCTATGGCTACACCTTC. It specifies CASTRGSISYGYTF.